Each of the 21 T cell receptor beta chains below was sequenced from the same sample in a study of beta chain features in type 1 diabetes. Study-wide findings and caveats: Within each of all four CD4+ subsets, Type 1 diabetes patients had TCRB CDR3s that were moderately but significantly shorter.

Which antigens these TCRs recognize remains unknown. Reverse transcribing all isolated RNA meant expressed TCRB transcripts were sequenced. TCRdb's table, derived via immunoSEQ multiplex PCR, lists solely in-frame clones and lacks some. This sample yields roughly 300,000 clones, of which around 9.7% are seen a single time; more than 0.8% belongs to the top ten. The sequencing sample was made of central memory CD4+ T cells from blood. The receptors derive from a man under 40 with type 1 diabetes.

This clone was seen a handful of times. The chain links TRBV10-2 to TRBJ1-5; D uncertain. The V gene lost 5 bases and the J gene lost 4 bases, with 12 bases spanning the gap. CDR1 and CDR2 from the germline V gene are WSHSY and SAAADI. This CDR3 contains 14 residues. The CDR3 DNA follows: TGCGCCAGCAGTCCTTACAGCGGGAATCAGCCCCAGCATTTT. As protein: CASSPYSGNQPQHF.

This clone was detected only a few times. The V and J genes are TRBV7-9 and TRBJ1-2, with D unclear. The V gene lost 3 bases and the J gene lost 0 bases, with 5 bases spanning the gap. CDR1 SEHNR and CDR2 FQNEAQ come from the germline V gene (reference sequence). CDR3 size: 13 residues. The chain's CDR3 is CASSFQANYGYTF. CDR3 nucleotides: TGTGCCAGCAGCTTCCAGGCTAACTATGGCTACACCTTC.

This clone appeared a few times. This chain joins TRBV6-6 and TRBJ2-5, with 10 bases matching TRBD2. The germline CDR1 and CDR2 sequences are MNHNY and SVGAGI (reference sequence). There are 14 residues in the CDR3. The junction had 6 bases not matched to a gene; V was cut back by 4 bases and J by 7 bases. For the CDR3, the DNA is TGTGCCAGCAGTTCGTCCCGACTAGCGGGGACCCAGTACTTC. Amino acids: CASSSSRLAGTQYF.

This clone was counted between two and nine times. This chain joins TRBV7-2 and TRBJ2-4; D ambiguous. CDR3 length equals 15 residues. Germline-derived CDR1 and CDR2 are SGHTA and FQGNSA. V lost 1 base and J 2 bases, leaving 9 bases between the germline ends. The CDR3 here is CASSLGLSTKNIQYF. DNA of the CDR3: TGTGCCAGCAGCTTAGGGCTGAGTACCAAAAACATTCAGTACTTC.

This clone was counted a few times. This chain uses TRBV6-6 with TRBJ2-1; the match to TRBD1 covers 9 bases. The CDR3 length is 14 residues. Germline loops: CDR1 MNHNY, CDR2 SVGAGI (reference sequence). J lost 7 bases, V lost 0 bases, and 1 base had no gene match. The CDR3, as DNA: TGTGCCAGCAGTTACTCCGACAGGGGGAATGAGCAGTTCTTC. Amino acids: CASSYSDRGNEQFF.

This clone appeared a few times. The chain has TRBV27 and TRBJ1-6, with 10 bases identical to TRBD1. Germline CDR1 is MNHEY and CDR2 is SMNVEV (reference sequence). The length of the CDR3 is 16 residues. Trimming removed 4 bases from V and 7 bases from J; junction bases left unmatched: 7. Written as DNA, the CDR3 is TGTGCCAGCAGTTCTCGACAGGGGGCGCAGAATTCACCCCTCCACTTT. It encodes CASSSRQGAQNSPLHF.

The chain is built from TRBV7-2 and TRBJ1-2, with D unclear. V dropped 5 bases and J dropped 6 bases, with 10 bases sitting between them. In germline, CDR1 is SGHTA, CDR2 FQGNSA. The CDR3 totals 12 residues. CDR3 protein: CASSPSDDGYTF. DNA of the CDR3: TGTGCCAGCAGCCCTTCGGACGATGGCTACACCTTC. Looking up the rest from reference TRBV7-2 and TRBJ1-2 gives the full variable domain: GAGVSQSPSNKVTEKGKDVELRCDPISGHTALYWYRQSLGQGLEFLIYFQGNSAPDKSGLPSDRFSAERTGGSVSTLTIQRTQQEDSAVYLCASSPSDDGYTFGSGTRLTVV.

This clone was picked up a small number of times. This rearrangement joins TRBV7-9 to TRBJ2-3, with D unresolved. The CDR3 loop spans 15 amino acids. Germline V gives CDR1 SEHNR, CDR2 FQNEAQ (reference sequence). V shed 0 bases and J shed 3 bases, with 10 bases lying between them. CDR3 amino acids: CASSLAVVGTDTQYF. In nucleotides, the CDR3 is TGTGCCAGCAGCTTAGCCGTAGTGGGGACAGATACGCAGTATTTT.

This clone was seen more than once but under ten times. The chain couples TRBV29-1 to TRBJ1-1, with 8 nucleotides matching TRBD1. The junction had 5 bases not matched to a gene; V was cut back by 1 base and J by 10 bases. This CDR3 has 12 residues. Per the germline V gene, CDR1 is SQVTM and CDR2 is ANQGSEA. CDR3 DNA: TGCAGCGTTGAAGGTAGCGGGACAGGAGCTTTCTTT. This translates into CSVEGSGTGAFF.

About this clone itself: One end of the junction does not line up with germline, which may come from a read error. This chain links TRBV5-6 with TRBJ2-7; 7 bases line up with TRBD1. CDR3 length: 13 amino acids. Per germline, CDR1 SGHDT and CDR2 YYEEEE. The CDR3 sequence: CASSSAPGTDTPF. The CDR3 DNA reads TGTGCCAGCAGCTCCGCCCCCGGGACAGACACGCCGTTC.

This clone has only a few counts. V gene TRBV7-9 combines with J gene TRBJ1-3; D unresolved. CDR1 and CDR2 from the germline V gene are SEHNR and FQNEAQ (reference sequence). V was pared by 5 bases and J by 4 bases, with 15 bases between. The CDR3 loop spans 15 amino acids. This chain's CDR3 is CASSLAGSAGNTIYF. CDR3 nucleotides: TGTGCCAGCAGCCTGGCAGGAAGTGCCGGAAACACCATATATTTT.

This chain uses TRBV6-6 with TRBJ2-3; 7 positions agree with TRBD2. Trimming at V came to 2 bases and at J to 5 bases, leaving 4 bases not matched to a gene. The germline CDR1 and CDR2 sequences are MNHNY and SVGAGI (reference sequence). The CDR3 is 14 amino acids. The CDR3 nucleotides are TGTGCCAGCAGTTACCAACTAGCGCAAGATACGCAGTATTTT. Its translation is CASSYQLAQDTQYF.

In DNA form, the CDR3 reads TGTGCCAGCAGCTTTGTGGGACAGGGCGACTATGGCTACACCTTC. Protein product: CASSFVGQGDYGYTF. V gene TRBV7-9 combines with J gene TRBJ1-2; 9 nucleotides match TRBD1. This CDR3 spans 15 amino acids. Germline CDR1 SEHNR, CDR2 FQNEAQ (reference sequence). V lost 3 bases and J lost 3; bases outside the gene matches: 5.

In this sample, this clone turned up a few times. This chain links TRBV6-5 with TRBJ1-1; 7 bases fit TRBD1. V lost 6 bases to trimming and J lost 2 bases; unmatched junction nucleotides: 9. The germline gives CDR1 MNHEY, CDR2 SVGAGI. This CDR3 contains 15 residues. CDR3 amino acids: CASRQTGTVNTEAFF. In nucleotides, the CDR3 is TGTGCCAGCAGGCAAACCGGGACAGTTAACACTGAAGCTTTCTTT.

The chain is built from TRBV27 and TRBJ2-1, with 10 bases lining up with TRBD1. Germline V gene data show CDR1 as MNHEY and CDR2 as SMNVEV (reference sequence). CDR3 length: 16 residues. With 2 bases clipped from V and 6 bases from J, the junction kept 7 bases outside the gene matches. The CDR3 region has the DNA TGTGCCAGCAGTTTACGACAGGGGGCGCGGGGCAATGAGCAGTTCTTC. Translation: CASSLRQGARGNEQFF.

This clone came up a few times. This chain joins TRBV7-2 and TRBJ1-2; TRBD1 matches at 8 bases. The length of the CDR3 is 14 residues. The V gene's germline CDR1 is SGHTA and CDR2 FQGNSA. J gave up 3 bases and V 5 bases, and 5 bases lay outside the gene matches. The CDR3 is CASSRTGQDYGYTF. DNA for the CDR3: TGTGCCAGCAGCCGTACGGGACAGGACTATGGCTACACCTTC.

The chain joins TRBV27 to TRBJ2-7, with D perhaps TRBD1 or TRBD2 (5 bases each). CDR1 and CDR2 (germline): MNHEY, SMNVEV (reference sequence). Trimming stripped 4 bases from V and 4 bases from J, with 11 bases between. CDR3 length: 13 residues. This CDR3 reads CASSSGTNYEQYF. For the CDR3, the DNA is TGTGCCAGCAGTTCCGGGACCAATTACGAGCAGTACTTC.

The chain is built from TRBV11-2 and TRBJ2-1; D is unclear. The CDR3 is made up of 15 amino acids. Germline V gene sequence: CDR1 SGHAT, CDR2 FQNNGV. V lost 0 bases and J 5 bases, leaving 11 bases between the germline ends. This CDR3 is CASSLEGTDHNEQFF. In DNA, the CDR3 is TGTGCCAGCAGCTTAGAAGGAACGGACCACAATGAGCAGTTCTTC.

This clone was found a few times. The V and J genes are TRBV2 and TRBJ2-7, with 8 bases that match TRBD1. V lost 6 bases, J lost 6 bases, and 10 bases stayed unmatched. Germline assignment: CDR1 SNHLY and CDR2 FYNNEI. This CDR3 is 14 amino acids long. CDR3 in amino acids: CASRKQGDIGEQYF. In DNA, the CDR3 is TGTGCCAGCAGGAAACAGGGGGATATCGGCGAGCAGTACTTC.

J is TRBJ2-5 and V is TRBV27; perhaps TRBD2 as D (5 bases). Per the germline V gene, CDR1 is MNHEY and CDR2 is SMNVEV (reference sequence). This CDR3 is 14 amino acids long. With 0 bases removed from V and 4 bases from J, the gap between germline ends came to 9 bases. CDR3 loop: CASSLSAGRETQYF. In DNA, the CDR3 is TGTGCCAGCAGTTTATCCGCGGGTAGAGAGACCCAGTACTTC.

The chain has TRBV5-1 and TRBJ2-1; D unclear. This CDR3 spans 17 amino acids. V lost 0 bases and J 0 bases, leaving 13 bases between the germline ends. The germline V gene encodes CDR1 SGHRS and CDR2 YFSETQ. This CDR3 is CASSLDLAASSYNEQFF. The CDR3 nucleotides are TGCGCCAGCAGCTTGGACTTGGCAGCGAGCTCCTACAATGAGCAGTTCTTC.